These T cell receptor beta chains were read from a single sample in a study of T cells after posttransplantation cyclophosphamide. The method was immunoSEQ multiplex PCR; TCRdb's version includes in-frame clones alone and lacks a portion of them. The table includes about 22,000 clones, about nine tenths detected once. The sequencing here drew on PBMCs, taken after allogeneic stem cell transplant with posttransplant cyclophosphamide. These receptors originate from a female patient between 30 and 39 years old who received an allogeneic stem cell transplant from an unrelated donor, was CMV-positive, and had no GVHD. Some T cells may be provided by the graft donor. Each CDR3 is given with its conserved first and last residue. D genes are given only for firm matches. Size is stated for part of the rows, as once, few or many counts, or as a class when the clone is expanded.

j_gene,d_gene,abundance,v_gene,CDR3aa,CDR3nt
TRBJ2-5,NA,NA,TRBV7-2,CASSFIVGSETQYF,TGTGCCAGCAGTTTCATTGTCGGGAGTGAGACCCAGTACTTC
TRBJ1-4,TRBD1,NA,TRBV19,CASSGQGARREKLFF,TGTGCCAGTAGCGGACAGGGGGCGCGTAGGGAAAAACTGTTTTTT
TRBJ2-3,NA,NA,TRBV15,CATSRVFADTQYF,TGTGCCACCAGCAGAGTCTTTGCAGATACGCAGTATTTT
TRBJ2-6,TRBD1,NA,TRBV28,CANSGQGVSHSGANVLTF,TGTGCCAACAGCGGACAGGGGGTCTCTCACTCTGGGGCCAACGTCCTGACTTTC
TRBJ2-3,TRBD1,NA,TRBV5-1,CASADRGLTDTQYF,TGCGCCAGTGCGGACAGGGGGCTCACAGATACGCAGTATTTT
TRBJ1-5,NA,NA,TRBV4-1,CASSQDGVGRNQPQHF,TGCGCCAGCAGCCAAGATGGGGTGGGGCGCAATCAGCCCCAGCATTTT
TRBJ2-3,NA,NA,TRBV7-9,CASSENRLSTDTQYF,TGTGCCAGCAGCGAAAACAGGCTTAGCACAGATACGCAGTATTTT
TRBJ1-1,NA,NA,TRBV27,CASSFGGGPEAFF,TGTGCCAGCAGTTTTGGGGGGGGTCCTGAAGCTTTCTTT
TRBJ2-7,NA,NA,TRBV28,CASSLTQGSYEQYF,TGTGCCAGCAGTTTAACGCAGGGGTCCTACGAGCAGTACTTC
TRBJ2-5,TRBD2,few,TRBV5-1,CASSLGLAGGQETQYF,TGCGCCAGCAGCTTGGGACTAGCGGGGGGTCAAGAGACCCAGTACTTC
TRBJ2-7,TRBD2,NA,TRBV6-6,CASSAGGRAYEQYF,TGTGCCAGCTCAGCGGGAGGGCGGGCCTACGAGCAGTACTTC
TRBJ2-2,TRBD2,NA,TRBV9,CASSVGRGGGTGELFF,TGTGCCAGCAGCGTAGGGCGGGGGGGCGGAACCGGGGAGCTGTTTTTT
TRBJ1-2,NA,NA,TRBV5-6,CASSFSGNYGYTF,TGTGCCAGCAGCTTTTCGGGTAACTATGGCTACACCTTC
TRBJ2-2,NA,medium-sized,TRBV9,CASSGAMNTGELFF,TGTGCCAGCAGCGGGGCGATGAACACCGGGGAGCTGTTTTTT
TRBJ2-3,NA,NA,TRBV30,CAWSVPGLARADTQYF,TGTGCCTGGAGTGTACCCGGCCTAGCGAGGGCAGATACGCAGTATTTT
TRBJ2-1,TRBD2,once,TRBV7-2,CASSLVGRGGNSYNEQFF,TGTGCCAGCAGCTTAGTCGGCCGCGGGGGGAACTCCTACAATGAGCAGTTCTTC
TRBJ2-3,TRBD2,NA,TRBV7-9,CASSLSRGGLTDTQYF,TGTGCCAGCAGCTTATCTCGGGGGGGCCTCACAGATACGCAGTATTTT
TRBJ2-5,TRBD2,NA,TRBV28,CASSFHRTSRQETQYF,TGTGCCAGCAGTTTCCACCGGACTAGCCGCCAAGAGACCCAGTACTTC
TRBJ1-5,NA,few,TRBV28,CASSFPAHINQPQHF,TGTGCCAGCAGTTTCCCTGCACATATTAATCAGCCCCAGCATTTT
TRBJ1-6,TRBD1,NA,TRBV6-4,CASSGTRDREESYNSPLHF,TGTGCCAGCAGTGGCACCCGGGACAGGGAAGAATCCTATAATTCACCCCTCCACTTT
TRBJ2-7,NA,NA,TRBV27,CASRPIYRASYEQYF,TGTGCCAGCAGGCCGATCTACAGGGCCTCCTACGAGCAGTACTTC
TRBJ1-6,NA,NA,TRBV5-6,CASSLGGSYNSPLHF,TGTGCCAGCAGCCTGGGCGGGTCCTATAATTCACCCCTCCACTTT
TRBJ2-7,NA,few,TRBV7-3,CASSLDRSYEQYF,TGTGCCAGCAGCTTAGACAGGTCCTACGAGCAGTACTTC